This paragraph covers one T cell receptor beta chain sequence. The sample comes from a study of PD-L1 blockade in urothelial cancer. The overall study: T cells were recovered from blood samples at a median of roughly 150,000.

Indicated time point: pretreatment peripheral blood. Germline trimming cut 7 bases from V and 3 bases from J; bases unmatched to any gene: 4. CDR3 length equals 13 residues. Germline V gene data show CDR1 as SGHRS and CDR2 as YFSETQ. Only in-frame clones appear in the TCRdb table, and some are missing; sequencing was by immunoSEQ multiplex PCR. The repertoire includes around 71,000 clones, over 80% of them detected once, and about 6.9% sits in the top ten. J is TRBJ2-5 and V is TRBV5-1; 9 positions match TRBD1. Sequenced here: PBMCs, sampled around atezolizumab (anti-PD-L1) treatment. The sequence came from a man in his forties with urothelial cancer. The CDR3 nucleotides read TGCGCCAGCGCCCGACAGGGGGAAGAGACCCAGTACTTC. This encodes CASARQGEETQYF.